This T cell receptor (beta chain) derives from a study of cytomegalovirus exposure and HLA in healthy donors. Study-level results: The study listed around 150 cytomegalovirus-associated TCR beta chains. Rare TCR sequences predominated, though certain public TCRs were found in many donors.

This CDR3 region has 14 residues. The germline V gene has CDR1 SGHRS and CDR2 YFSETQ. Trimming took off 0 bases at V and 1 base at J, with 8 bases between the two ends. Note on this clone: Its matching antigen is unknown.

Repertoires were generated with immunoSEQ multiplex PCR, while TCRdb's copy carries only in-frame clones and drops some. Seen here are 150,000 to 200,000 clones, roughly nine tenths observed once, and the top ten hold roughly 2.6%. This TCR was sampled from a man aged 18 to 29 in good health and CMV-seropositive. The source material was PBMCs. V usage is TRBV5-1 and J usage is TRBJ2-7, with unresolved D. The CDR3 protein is CASSLDKESYEQYF. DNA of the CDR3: TGCGCCAGCAGCTTGGACAAAGAATCCTACGAGCAGTACTTC.